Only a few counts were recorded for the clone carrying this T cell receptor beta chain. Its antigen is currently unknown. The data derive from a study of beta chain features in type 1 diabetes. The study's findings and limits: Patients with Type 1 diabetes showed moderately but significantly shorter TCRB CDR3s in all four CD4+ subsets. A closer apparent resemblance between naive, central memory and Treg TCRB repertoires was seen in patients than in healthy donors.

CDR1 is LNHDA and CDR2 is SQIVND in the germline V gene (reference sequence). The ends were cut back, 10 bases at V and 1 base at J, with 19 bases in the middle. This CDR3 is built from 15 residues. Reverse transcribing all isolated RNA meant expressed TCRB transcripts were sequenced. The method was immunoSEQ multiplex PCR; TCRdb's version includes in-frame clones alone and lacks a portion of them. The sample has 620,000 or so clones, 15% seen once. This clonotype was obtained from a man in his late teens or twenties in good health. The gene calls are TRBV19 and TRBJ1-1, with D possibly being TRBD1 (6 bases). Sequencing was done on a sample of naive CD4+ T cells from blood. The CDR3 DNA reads TGTGCCATTCGAGATCCGGGGACAACGAACACTGAAGCTTTCTTT. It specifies CAIRDPGTTNTEAFF.